This section outlines one TCR beta chain sequence together with its context. Its antigen is not known. This sample was included in a study of cytomegalovirus exposure and HLA in healthy donors. The donors were members of the roughly 120-subject validation cohort (separate from the roughly 660-subject first cohort). Trimming pared 6 bases from V and 0 bases from J, leaving 10 bases between. CDR1 and CDR2 (germline): SGHRS, YFSETQ. The CDR3 runs to 13 residues. Broader study findings: The study found most TCR sequences rare, yet found some public TCRs in many donors.

Using immunoSEQ multiplex PCR, the repertoire was profiled, and TCRdb retains in-frame clones only, with some absent. The profile shows 350,000 or so clones, just over 85% of them singletons. The TCR sequence derives from a woman aged 18-30 years in good health and CMV-seronegative. Specimen: PBMCs. This sequence joins TRBV5-1 and TRBJ2-7; D not certain. The CDR3 sequence: CASTRGDSYEQYF. In DNA form, the CDR3 reads TGCGCCAGCACGCGAGGTGACTCCTACGAGCAGTACTTC.